This T cell receptor beta chain is from a study of T cell responses to AZD1222 COVID-19 vaccine. Overall study findings and caveats: Close to half of all spike-specific TCRs reportedly target regions of the variants that are unmutated. White British people made up most donors, females outnumbered males, and clonal diversity was possibly underestimated. Baseline serology detected seropositivity in only six AZD1222 recipients.

With respect to this clone: The antigen remains undetermined.

Sequenced by immunoSEQ multiplex PCR; TCRdb stores in-frame clones only, minus some. The table includes around 180,000 clones, 85% to 90% detected once. V shed 4 bases, J shed 1 base, and the junction held 11 bases outside the gene matches. Germline loops: CDR1 MNHEY, CDR2 SVGEGT. The CDR3 consists of 19 residues. The receptor was derived from an adult in good health. The chain combines TRBV6-2 or TRBV6-3 with TRBJ2-2, with 11 positions matching TRBD1. The sample consisted of peripheral blood, taken on day 0 of AZD1222 vaccination. This CDR3 reads CASSSRGSGTGGNTGELFF. The CDR3 DNA sequence: TGTGCCAGCAGTTCCAGAGGCTCCGGGACAGGGGGGAACACCGGGGAGCTGTTTTTT.